Listed below are T cell receptor beta chains from one sample, sequenced in a study of multiple sclerosis patients with progressive multifocal leukoencephalopathy. The method was immunoSEQ multiplex PCR; TCRdb's version includes in-frame clones alone and lacks a portion of them. Among roughly 28,000 clones listed, around 85% were seen once. This specimen was PBMCs, taken from a patient treated with natalizumab. These receptors all come from a woman under 40 with progressive multifocal leukoencephalopathy. Both conserved end residues are part of each CDR3. The D gene is left open where the match is weak. Rows give clone size only sometimes, using once, few, many, or a class for an expanded clone.

>TRBJ2-7|NA|TRBV5-4|NA
TGTGCCCGCTCGGGGAGCTCCTACGAGCAGTACTTC
CARSGSSYEQYF
>TRBJ2-3|TRBD2|TRBV11-1|NA
TGTGCCAGCAGCTTACTCGCTAGCGGAACAGATACGCAGTATTTT
CASSLLASGTDTQYF
>TRBJ2-7|NA|TRBV27|once
TGTGCCAGCAGTTTACATACCTCCTACGAGCAGTACTTC
CASSLHTSYEQYF
>TRBJ1-2|TRBD1|TRBV5-3|NA
TGTGCCAGAAGCTTGGGGAGGGGACAGGGGCGTGGCTATGGCTACACCTTC
CARSLGRGQGRGYGYTF
>TRBJ1-2|TRBD1|TRBV5-1|NA
TGCGCCAGCAGTTCTGGCTCCACAGGGGAAGGCTACACCTTC
CASSSGSTGEGYTF
>TRBJ2-7|NA|TRBV27|few
TGTGCCAGCAGGCTTCACACAGGAGGCGAGCAGTACTTC
CASRLHTGGEQYF
>TRBJ2-2|NA|TRBV9|NA
TGTGCCAGCAGCCCGACCGGGGCGAGGGGTCGGGCCGGGGAGCTGTTTTTT
CASSPTGARGRAGELFF
>TRBJ1-2|NA|TRBV7-9|NA
TGTGCCAGCAGCTTTGAGGGAGGCCACACCTTC
CASSFEGGHTF
>TRBJ2-1|TRBD2|TRBV6-1|NA
TGTGCCAGCAGGACAGCGGGAGGGCCCTACAATGAGCAGTTCTTC
CASRTAGGPYNEQFF
>TRBJ2-1|TRBD1|TRBV9|NA
TGTGCCAGCAGCGGAGGGGGCGCCGGGCAGTTCTTC
CASSGGGAGQFF
>TRBJ1-2|TRBD1|TRBV2|NA
TGTGCCAGCAGTGAGAGTCAGGGGGCGAGTGGCTACACCTTC
CASSESQGASGYTF
>TRBJ1-5|NA|TRBV2|NA
TGTGCCAGCGGAGGAGGGACCTACTTTAGCAATCAGCCCCAGCATTTT
CASGGGTYFSNQPQHF
>TRBJ2-3|NA|TRBV7-2|few
TGTGCCAGCAGCCCCGAACGGGTGGACGATACGCAGTATTTT
CASSPERVDDTQYF
>TRBJ2-3|NA|TRBV19|NA
TGTGCCAGTAGTATTGTGGGAACAGATACGCAGTATTTT
CASSIVGTDTQYF
>TRBJ2-3|NA|TRBV25-1|NA
TGTGCCAGCAGTGACCCCCGGCAAGGAAATAAAAGCACAGATACGCAGTATTTT
CASSDPRQGNKSTDTQYF
>TRBJ2-7|NA|TRBV2|NA
TGTGCCAGCACCCTACAGGGGAGGAAGCAGTACTTC
CASTLQGRKQYF
>TRBJ1-4|TRBD1|TRBV30|NA
TGTGCCTGGAGTGACTTGGGACAGGGGTTAACTAATGAAAAACTGTTTTTT
CAWSDLGQGLTNEKLFF
>TRBJ2-3|NA|TRBV5-8|NA
TGTGCCAGCAGCTGGGGGGGCCAAACAGGGGTCGATACGCAGTATTTT
CASSWGGQTGVDTQYF